This TCR beta chain was recovered during a study of cytomegalovirus exposure and HLA in healthy donors. In the study overall: The 120 or so validation repertoires matched the 666 first-cohort repertoires in platform, a later analysis reported. Study results and limitations: High sensitivity and specificity were reportedly achieved when the classifier diagnosed cytomegalovirus status.

After removal of 6 bases from V and 0 bases from J, the junction contained 5 bases not matched to a gene. Per the germline V gene, CDR1 is ENHRY and CDR2 is SYGVKD. This CDR3 has 15 amino acids. On this clone: What it recognizes is unknown.

Generated by immunoSEQ multiplex PCR, the TCRdb table keeps only in-frame clones and is missing some. The data contain a few hundred thousand clones, roughly 89% of them singletons. This clonotype originated in a woman between 18 and 29 years old in good health and CMV-seronegative. Sequenced: PBMCs. The chain uses TRBV10-3 and TRBJ2-3, with 8 positions matching TRBD2. The CDR3 spells CAISHGGASTDTQYF. CDR3 in DNA: TGTGCCATCAGCCACGGGGGGGCTAGCACAGATACGCAGTATTTT.